What follows describes a single TCR beta chain. What it binds is unknown. The data derive from a study of cytotoxic CD8 clonotypes in ibrutinib-treated CLL. Study-level background: Mean values per sample were hundreds of thousands of productive templates and 94,082 productive rearrangements.

Profiled with immunoSEQ multiplex PCR; TCRdb holds only in-frame clones, not every one. Found here are about 84,000 clones, 86% of them singletons; the top ten hold over 5%. Notes on the study in general: Age-matched healthy donor levels were exceeded by baseline clonality, which tracked circulating CD8+ T-cell counts.

The sequencing here drew on PBMCs, taken before ibrutinib treatment. The sequence was obtained from a human donor with chronic lymphocytic leukemia.

The CDR3: CASSATWGNYEQYF. The CDR3 DNA follows: TGTGCCAGCAGCGCTACCTGGGGGAACTACGAGCAGTACTTC. V is TRBV9 and J is TRBJ2-7; D is tentatively TRBD1 or TRBD2 (5 bases each). CDR1 is SGDLS and CDR2 is YYNGEE in the germline V gene. The CDR3 covers 14 residues. V shed 3 bases and J shed 3 bases, with 13 bases lying between them.